This TCR beta chain is from a study of blood T cell repertoires in COVID-19. Study in general: Acute-phase and convalescent COVID-19 samples originated in the United States, Italy and Spain.

Under the authors' procedure: Reference gene primer amplification gave nucleated cell count estimates. TCRdb keeps only in-frame clones here, not all; method: immunoSEQ multiplex PCR. From that table come the V and J calls and clone size; the DNA was used to work out D and trimming. The sample lists more than 110,000 clones, 75% to 90% occurring once. This TCR was sampled from a man in his 60s with active or convalescent COVID-19. Sequences were obtained from peripheral blood.

The CDR3 coding sequence is TGTGCCAGCAGTCAACTCAGGGCAACCTACGAGCAGTACTTC. Translation: CASSQLRATYEQYF. The rearrangement uses TRBV6-5 and TRBJ2-7; tentative D call: TRBD1 (5 bases). Per the germline V gene, CDR1 is MNHEY and CDR2 is SVGAGI. V lost 5 bases and J lost 2, with 13 bases in between. The CDR3 is 14 residues long.